This T cell receptor (beta chain) is from a study of shared clonotypes between healthy human individuals. J was trimmed by 0 bases and V by 1 base; bases with no gene match: 7. The CDR3 is 17 residues long. Germline CDR1 is SGHRS and CDR2 is YFSETQ. This clone was detected many times. Data came from immunoSEQ multiplex PCR; TCRdb stores just in-frame clones and leaves some out. The data hold hundreds of thousands of clones, with approximately 79% observed a single time. The chain recombines TRBV5-1 with TRBJ2-3; 8 bases map to TRBD2. Sequenced sample: memory CD4+ T cells sorted from blood. Subset: CD45RA-negative fraction. The TCR was taken from a woman aged 25 to 39 in good health. The CDR3 is CASSLPLADASTDTQYF. In DNA, the CDR3 is TGCGCCAGCAGCTTGCCACTAGCGGACGCTAGCACAGATACGCAGTATTTT.